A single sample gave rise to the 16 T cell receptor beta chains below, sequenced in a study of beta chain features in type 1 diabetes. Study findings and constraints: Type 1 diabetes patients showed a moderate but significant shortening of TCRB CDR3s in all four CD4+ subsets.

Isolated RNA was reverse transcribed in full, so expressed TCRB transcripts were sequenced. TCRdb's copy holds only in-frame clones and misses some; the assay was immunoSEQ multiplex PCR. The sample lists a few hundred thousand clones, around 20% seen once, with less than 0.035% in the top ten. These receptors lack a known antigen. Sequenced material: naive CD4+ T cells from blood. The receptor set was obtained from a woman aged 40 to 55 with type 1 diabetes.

The CDR3 here is CALTGSPGELFF. As DNA, the CDR3 is TGTGCCCTTACAGGGAGTCCCGGGGAGCTGTTTTTT. This chain links TRBV19 with TRBJ2-2, with D tentatively TRBD1 (6 bases). The CDR3 covers 12 residues. CDR1 LNHDA and CDR2 SQIVND come from the germline V gene (reference sequence). Trimming stripped 11 bases from V and 6 bases from J, with 13 bases between. The whole variable domain, filled in from reference TRBV19 and TRBJ2-2, reads DGGITQSPKYLFRKEGQNVTLSCEQNLNHDAMYWYRQDPGQGLRLIYYSQIVNDFQKGDIAEGYSVSREKKESFPLTVTSAQKNPTAFYLCALTGSPGELFFGEGSRLTVL.

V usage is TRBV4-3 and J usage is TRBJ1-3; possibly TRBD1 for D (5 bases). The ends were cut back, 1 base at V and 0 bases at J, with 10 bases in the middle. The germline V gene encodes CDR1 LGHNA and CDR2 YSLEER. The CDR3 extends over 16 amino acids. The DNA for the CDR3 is TGCGCCAGCAGCCAAGGGCGGACAAGCTCTGGAAACACCATATATTTT. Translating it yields CASSQGRTSSGNTIYF.

Here the CDR3 DNA reads TGTGCCAGCAGACAGGACAGGTTTAATCAGCCCCAGCATTTT. The encoded protein is CASRQDRFNQPQHF. The J gene is TRBJ1-5, the V gene TRBV6-5; 7 nucleotides match TRBD1. The CDR3 covers 14 residues. Trimming took 6 bases from V and 4 from J; bases not matched to a gene: 6. Germline lookup yields CDR1 MNHEY and CDR2 SVGAGI.

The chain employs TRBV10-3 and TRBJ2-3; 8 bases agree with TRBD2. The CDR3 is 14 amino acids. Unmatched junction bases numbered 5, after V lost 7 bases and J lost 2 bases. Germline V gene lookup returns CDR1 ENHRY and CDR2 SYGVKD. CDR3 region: CAIKERELTDTQYF. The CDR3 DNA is TGTGCCATCAAGGAGCGGGAGCTCACAGATACGCAGTATTTT.

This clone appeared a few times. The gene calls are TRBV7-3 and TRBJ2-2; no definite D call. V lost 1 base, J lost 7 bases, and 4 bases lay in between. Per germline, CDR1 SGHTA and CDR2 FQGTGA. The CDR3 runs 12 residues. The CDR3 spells CASSLSVGELFF. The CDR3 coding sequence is TGTGCCAGCAGCTTAAGCGTCGGGGAGCTGTTTTTT. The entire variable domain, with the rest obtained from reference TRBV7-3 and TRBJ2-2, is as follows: GAGVSQTPSNKVTEKGKYVELRCDPISGHTALYWYRQSLGQGPEFLIYFQGTGAADDSGLPNDRFFAVRPEGSVSTLKIQRTERGDSAVYLCASSLSVGELFFGEGSRLTVL.

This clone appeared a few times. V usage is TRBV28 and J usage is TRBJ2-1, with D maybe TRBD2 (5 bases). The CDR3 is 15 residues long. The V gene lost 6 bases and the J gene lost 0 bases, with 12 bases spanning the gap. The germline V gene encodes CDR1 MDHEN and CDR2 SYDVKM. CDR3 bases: TGTGCCAGCAGGGAAGCGGTAAGCTCCTACAATGAGCAGTTCTTC. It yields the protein CASREAVSSYNEQFF.

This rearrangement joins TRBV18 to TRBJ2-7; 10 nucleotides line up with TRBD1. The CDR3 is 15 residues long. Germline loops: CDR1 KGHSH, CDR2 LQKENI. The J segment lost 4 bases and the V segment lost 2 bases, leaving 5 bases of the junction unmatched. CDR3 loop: CASSPGTGATYEQYF. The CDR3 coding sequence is TGTGCCAGCTCACCAGGGACAGGGGCGACATACGAGCAGTACTTC. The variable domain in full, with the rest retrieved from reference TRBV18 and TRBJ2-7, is NAGVMQNPRHLVRRRGQEARLRCSPMKGHSHVYWYRQLPEEGLKFMVYLQKENIIDESGMPKERFSAEFPKEGPSILRIQQVVRGDSAAYFCASSPGTGATYEQYFGPGTRLTVT.

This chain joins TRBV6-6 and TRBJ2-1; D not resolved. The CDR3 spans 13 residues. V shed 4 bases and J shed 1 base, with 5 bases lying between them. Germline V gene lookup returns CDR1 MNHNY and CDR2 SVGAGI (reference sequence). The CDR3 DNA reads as TGTGCCAGCAGTTCGAGTTCCTACAATGAGCAGTTCTTC. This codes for CASSSSSYNEQFF.

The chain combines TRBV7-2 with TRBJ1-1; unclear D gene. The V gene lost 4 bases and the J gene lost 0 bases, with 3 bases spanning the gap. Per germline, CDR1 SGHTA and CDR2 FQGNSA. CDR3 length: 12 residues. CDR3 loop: CASSSVNTEAFF. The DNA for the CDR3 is TGTGCCAGCAGCTCAGTGAACACTGAAGCTTTCTTT.

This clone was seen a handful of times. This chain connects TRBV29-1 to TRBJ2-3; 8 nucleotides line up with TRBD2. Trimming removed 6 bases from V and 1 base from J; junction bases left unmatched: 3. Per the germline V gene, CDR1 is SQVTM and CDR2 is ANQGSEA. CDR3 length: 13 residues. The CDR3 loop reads CSVETSGTDTQYF. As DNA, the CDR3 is TGCAGCGTGGAGACTAGCGGCACAGATACGCAGTATTTT.

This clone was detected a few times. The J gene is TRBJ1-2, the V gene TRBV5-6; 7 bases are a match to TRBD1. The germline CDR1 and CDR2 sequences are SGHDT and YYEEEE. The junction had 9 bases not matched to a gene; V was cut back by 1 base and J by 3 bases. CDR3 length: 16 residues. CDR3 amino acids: CASSLRGPSRDYGYTF. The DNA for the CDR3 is TGTGCCAGCAGCTTGAGGGGGCCCTCGCGCGACTATGGCTACACCTTC.

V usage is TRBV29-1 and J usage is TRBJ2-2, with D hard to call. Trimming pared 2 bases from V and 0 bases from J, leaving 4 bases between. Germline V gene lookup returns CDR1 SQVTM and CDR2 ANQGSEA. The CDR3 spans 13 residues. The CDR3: CSVERSNTGELFF. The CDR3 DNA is TGCAGCGTTGAACGTTCGAACACCGGGGAGCTGTTTTTT.

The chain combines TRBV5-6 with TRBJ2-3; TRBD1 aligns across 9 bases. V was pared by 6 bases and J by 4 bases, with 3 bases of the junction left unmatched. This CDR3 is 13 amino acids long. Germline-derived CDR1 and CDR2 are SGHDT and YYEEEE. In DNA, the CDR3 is TGTGCCAGCAAAAACAGGGGGCCAGATACGCAGTATTTT. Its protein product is CASKNRGPDTQYF. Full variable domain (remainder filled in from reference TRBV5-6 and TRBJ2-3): DAGVTQSPTHLIKTRGQQVTLRCSPKSGHDTVSWYQQALGQGPQFIFQYYEEEERQRGNFPDRFSGHQFPNYSSELNVNALLLGDSALYLCASKNRGPDTQYFGPGTRLTVL.

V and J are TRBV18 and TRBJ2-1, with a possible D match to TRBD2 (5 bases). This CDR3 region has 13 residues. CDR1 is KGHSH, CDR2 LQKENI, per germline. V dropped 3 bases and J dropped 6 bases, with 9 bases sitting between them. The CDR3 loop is CASSPLEGNEQFF. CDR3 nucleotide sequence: TGTGCCAGCTCACCTCTCGAGGGCAATGAGCAGTTCTTC.

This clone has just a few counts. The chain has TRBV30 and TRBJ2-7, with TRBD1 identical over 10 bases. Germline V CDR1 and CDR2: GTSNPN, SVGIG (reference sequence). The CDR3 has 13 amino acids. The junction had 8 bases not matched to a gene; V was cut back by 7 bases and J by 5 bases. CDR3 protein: CAFKGQGFDEQYF. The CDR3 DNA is TGTGCCTTCAAGGGACAGGGGTTCGACGAGCAGTACTTC.

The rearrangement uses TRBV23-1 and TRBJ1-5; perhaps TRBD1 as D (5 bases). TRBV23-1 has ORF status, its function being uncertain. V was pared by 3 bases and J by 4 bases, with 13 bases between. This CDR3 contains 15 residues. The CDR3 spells CASSHGGRGNQPQHF. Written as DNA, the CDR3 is TGCGCCAGCAGTCACGGGGGGAGGGGTAATCAGCCCCAGCATTTT.